The next 30 T cell receptor beta chains were all read from a single sample in a study of shared clonotypes between healthy human individuals. Using immunoSEQ multiplex PCR, the repertoire was profiled, and TCRdb retains in-frame clones only, with some absent. This sample has about 560,000 clones, with around 78% found just once. The sequenced material came from PBMCs. These receptors came from a woman aged 35 to 49 in good health. Some clones in this sample may be carry-over from other donors' samples.

The genes are TRBV27 and TRBJ1-3; D is unclear. The V gene lost 7 bases and the J gene lost 4 bases, with 5 bases spanning the gap. The CDR3 extends over 11 amino acids. The germline CDR1 and CDR2 sequences are MNHEY and SMNVEV (reference sequence). CDR3 sequence (DNA): TGTGCCAGCATCGGAGGAAACACCATATATTTT. Protein: CASIGGNTIYF.

The CDR3 loop is CASISGGHLRGSTDTQYF. The CDR3 bases are TGTGCCAGCATCTCCGGGGGACACTTGAGGGGAAGCACAGATACGCAGTATTTT. This rearrangement joins TRBV7-3 to TRBJ2-3; TRBD1 or TRBD2 may be the D gene (6 bases each). The CDR3 runs to 18 residues. V was pared by 7 bases and J by 0 bases, with 23 bases between. Looked up from germline, CDR1 is SGHTA and CDR2 is FQGTGA.

There are a few counts of this clone. The gene calls are TRBV28 and TRBJ2-5, with TRBD2 matching 8 bases. The DNA end is more similar to TRBJ2-7, so the J call may be wrong. The CDR3 is 14 residues long. Germline V lookup: CDR1 MDHEN, CDR2 SYDVKM. CDR3 bases: TGTGCCACCGGGGGCCTAGCGGGTTCCTACGAGCAGTACTTC. This translates into CATGGLAGSYEQYF.

V and J are TRBV7-3 and TRBJ2-5, with 8 bases fitting TRBD2. V shed 6 bases, J shed 2 bases, and the junction held 8 bases outside the gene matches. Germline V gives CDR1 SGHTA, CDR2 FQGTGA. This CDR3 has 15 residues. The CDR3: CASSLGAGGQETQYF. For the CDR3, the DNA is TGTGCCAGCAGTCTTGGGGCGGGAGGACAAGAGACCCAGTACTTC.

This chain uses TRBV6-5 with TRBJ1-1; D uncertain. This CDR3 region has 13 residues. Trimming removed 7 bases from V and 5 bases from J, with 14 bases in between. CDR1 and CDR2 (germline): MNHEY, SVGAGI. The CDR3 DNA follows: TGTGCCAGCACCCCATACGGAGGGACTGAAGCTTTCTTT. Its protein is CASTPYGGTEAFF.

The V and J genes are TRBV5-8 and TRBJ1-4; TRBD1 matches at 8 bases. The trim removed 4 bases at V and 6 bases at J, leaving 5 bases unmatched. CDR1 and CDR2 from the germline V gene are SGHTS and YDEGEE. The CDR3 loop spans 14 amino acids. CDR3 nucleotide sequence: TGTGCCAGCAGCCTCAGGGGGCAGCATGAAAAACTGTTTTTT. Its protein is CASSLRGQHEKLFF.

The chain carries TRBV7-2 and TRBJ2-1; tentatively, D is TRBD1 (6 bases). The V end lost 5 bases, the J end lost 0 bases, and 11 bases lay between the germline ends. Germline values: CDR1 SGHTA, CDR2 FQGNSA. CDR3 size: 15 residues. CDR3 nucleotide sequence: TGTGCCAGCAGCCAACAGGGCACCTCCTACAATGAGCAGTTCTTC. This encodes CASSQQGTSYNEQFF.

The rearrangement joins TRBV5-1 to TRBJ1-2; D is possibly TRBD1 (6 bases). With 3 bases removed from V and 0 bases from J, the gap between germline ends came to 12 bases. This CDR3 has 15 amino acids. The V gene's germline CDR1 is SGHRS and CDR2 YFSETQ. CDR3 nucleotide sequence: TGCGCCAGCAGCTCCGGGGGCGGTGCTAACTATGGCTACACCTTC. Its translation is CASSSGGGANYGYTF.

The V gene is TRBV27, the J gene TRBJ1-5; possibly TRBD1 for D (6 bases). Trimming removed 2 bases at V and 4 bases at J, with 9 bases between. Germline CDR1 and CDR2: MNHEY and SMNVEV (reference sequence). The CDR3 has 14 residues. DNA of the CDR3: TGTGCCAGCAGTTTAGGGGGGGCAAATCAGCCCCAGCATTTT. Protein product: CASSLGGANQPQHF.

V and J are TRBV7-9 and TRBJ2-7; TRBD1 matches 9 bases. The CDR3 has 14 amino acids. Per the germline V gene, CDR1 is SEHNR and CDR2 is FQNEAQ (reference sequence). Trimming took 3 bases from V and 1 from J; bases not matched to a gene: 1. The CDR3 sequence is CASSFGTGSYEQYF. CDR3 bases: TGTGCCAGCAGCTTCGGGACAGGGTCCTACGAGCAGTACTTC.

This chain uses TRBV6-1 with TRBJ2-2; D might be TRBD1 (6 bases). Trimming removed 4 bases from V and 1 base from J, with 13 bases in between. CDR3 size: 16 residues. In germline, CDR1 is MNHNS, CDR2 SASEGT. CDR3 sequence reads: CASSVLQGQNTGELFF. CDR3 bases: TGTGCCAGCAGTGTTCTACAGGGCCAGAACACCGGGGAGCTGTTTTTT.

Remarks on this clone: This likely came from a read error, as a far larger clone is one base away. The rearrangement links TRBV19 to TRBJ1-1; D is undetermined. Germline V gene data show CDR1 as LNHDA and CDR2 as SQIVND (reference sequence). V lost 4 bases to trimming and J lost 7 bases, with 10 bases between them. The CDR3 contains 12 residues. The DNA for the CDR3 is TGTGCCAGTAGTACACCTCAAGGTGAAGCTTTCTTT. Protein sequence: CASSTPQGEAFF.

This chain joins TRBV29-1 and TRBJ2-6; D could derive from TRBD1 or TRBD2 (5 bases each). Germline V gives CDR1 SQVTM, CDR2 ANQGSEA. This CDR3 has 15 residues. The germline V and J ends were trimmed by 3 bases and 4 bases, with 13 bases remaining between them. CDR3 residues: CSVDLLGTGANVLTF. The CDR3 DNA reads as TGCAGCGTTGATTTACTGGGGACCGGGGCCAACGTCCTGACTTTC.

In the case of this clone: This likely traces to a read error, being one base from a far larger clone. Other DNA sequences of this sample code for an identical CDR3. The rearrangement links TRBV30 to TRBJ2-5; 7 positions agree with TRBD1. After removal of 1 base from V and 2 bases from J, the junction contained 4 bases not matched to a gene. The CDR3 runs 14 residues. Germline CDR1 and CDR2: GTSNPN and SVGIG (reference sequence). CDR3 residues: CAWSEGGSQETQYF. The CDR3 bases are TGTGCCTGGAGTGAAGGGGGCAGTCAAGAGACCCAGTACTTC.

This clone was picked up one time. The sample has other DNA sequences that encode this CDR3 too. The chain couples TRBV2 to TRBJ1-2; no firm D call. The CDR3 sequence is 12 residues long. Between the trimmed V and J ends, which lost 3 bases and 4 bases, there was a span of 6 bases. Germline-derived CDR1 and CDR2 are SNHLY and FYNNEI. The CDR3: CASSEESYGYTF. The DNA for the CDR3 is TGTGCCAGCAGTGAGGAAAGCTATGGCTACACCTTC.

The chain is built from TRBV4-3 and TRBJ1-2; no reliable D call. The CDR3 contains 12 residues. V was shortened by 3 bases and J by 2 bases, with 4 bases between the two germline ends. Per germline, CDR1 LGHNA and CDR2 YSLEER. The DNA of the CDR3 is TGCGCCAGCAGCCACGGAAACTATGGCTACACCTTC. Encoded protein: CASSHGNYGYTF.

This clone has a single count. The chain recombines TRBV27 with TRBJ2-1, with D possibly called TRBD1 or TRBD2 (6 bases each). The germline V gene encodes CDR1 MNHEY and CDR2 SMNVEV (reference sequence). V lost 3 bases, J lost 10 bases, and 16 bases lay in between. The CDR3 is 14 amino acids. CDR3 sequence: CASSFSTGAWEQFF. CDR3 DNA: TGTGCCAGCAGTTTTTCCACGGGGGCCTGGGAGCAGTTCTTC.

The V gene is TRBV7-2, the J gene TRBJ1-2; no reliable D call. This CDR3 contains 14 residues. Germline assignment: CDR1 SGHTA and CDR2 FQGNSA. Trimming stripped 0 bases from V and 8 bases from J, with 13 bases between. CDR3 DNA: TGTGCCAGCAGCTTAGCTTTTGCGCGTTTGGGCTACACCTTC. Translated, it gives CASSLAFARLGYTF.

The gene calls are TRBV19 and TRBJ2-2; D is unresolved. The CDR3 length is 12 residues. V was shortened by 3 bases and J by 8 bases, with 7 bases between the two germline ends. Germline CDR1 is LNHDA and CDR2 is SQIVND (reference sequence). CDR3 residues: CASSIEGGELFF. The CDR3 nucleotides read TGTGCCAGTAGTATTGAAGGGGGGGAGCTGTTTTTT.

The genes are TRBV11-2 and TRBJ2-7; D possibly corresponds to TRBD2 (6 bases). The V end lost 1 base, the J end lost 2 bases, and 9 bases lay between the germline ends. This CDR3 spans 14 amino acids. Germline V CDR1 and CDR2: SGHAT, FQNNGV. CDR3 in amino acids: CASSLAGLPYEQYF. The CDR3 DNA follows: TGTGCCAGCAGCTTAGCGGGACTCCCCTACGAGCAGTACTTC.

The rearrangement links TRBV6-4 to TRBJ2-1, with D tentatively TRBD2 (5 bases). The CDR3 is made up of 15 amino acids. Germline V gene data show CDR1 as MRHNA and CDR2 as SNTAGT. Trimming removed 0 bases at V and 8 bases at J, with 14 bases between. As DNA, the CDR3 is TGTGCCAGCAGTGACTCGGGAGAAGCCGGAGATGAGCAGTTCTTC. Protein product: CASSDSGEAGDEQFF.

V gene TRBV18 combines with J gene TRBJ1-2; perhaps TRBD1 as D (6 bases). Trimming pared 3 bases from V and 4 bases from J, leaving 12 bases between. This CDR3 is built from 14 residues. CDR1 and CDR2 from the germline V gene are KGHSH and LQKENI. CDR3 sequence: CASSPVRDTYGYTF. The CDR3 DNA reads as TGTGCCAGCTCACCGGTACGGGACACCTATGGCTACACCTTC.

The rearrangement uses TRBV10-3 and TRBJ2-1, with D possibly TRBD1 on 6 matching bases. CDR3 length: 13 residues. The germline gives CDR1 ENHRY, CDR2 SYGVKD. Trimming pared 4 bases from V and 7 bases from J, leaving 11 bases between. This CDR3 reads CAISVTGQNEQFF. The CDR3 region has the DNA TGTGCCATCAGTGTAACAGGGCAAAATGAGCAGTTCTTC.

The V call is TRBV23-1, the J call TRBJ2-3; D may match TRBD1 or TRBD2 (6 bases each). TRBV23-1 is an ORF, with its function uncertain. The CDR3 covers 20 residues. With 4 bases removed from V and 3 bases from J, the gap between germline ends came to 29 bases. CDR3 nucleotides: TGCGCCAGCAGTCGGAGGGACCGGGCCTTAGGGGGAGTTGGAACAGATACGCAGTATTTT. This encodes CASSRRDRALGGVGTDTQYF.

V and J are TRBV19 and TRBJ2-1; D remains unclear. The V gene's germline CDR1 is LNHDA and CDR2 SQIVND (reference sequence). V lost 4 bases and J 4 bases, leaving 5 bases between the germline ends. CDR3 size: 12 residues. The CDR3 is CASSTGYNEQFF. CDR3 nucleotide sequence: TGTGCCAGTAGTACTGGGTACAATGAGCAGTTCTTC. Variable domain in full (rest from reference TRBV19 and TRBJ2-1): DGGITQSPKYLFRKEGQNVTLSCEQNLNHDAMYWYRQDPGQGLRLIYYSQIVNDFQKGDIAEGYSVSREKKESFPLTVTSAQKNPTAFYLCASSTGYNEQFFGPGTRLTVL.

The chain couples TRBV9 to TRBJ1-2, with a possible D match to TRBD1 (6 bases). Germline V gives CDR1 SGDLS, CDR2 YYNGEE. Trimming left V 3 bases short and J 5 bases short, with 17 bases between. The CDR3 is 15 residues long. CDR3 bases: TGTGCCAGCAGCGGACAGGAGAGGGGACCGTATGGCTACACCTTC. Encoded protein: CASSGQERGPYGYTF.

The V gene is TRBV20-1, the J gene TRBJ2-7; D uncertain. Per the germline V gene, CDR1 is DFQATT and CDR2 is SNEGSKA (reference sequence). The ends were cut back, 6 bases at V and 5 bases at J, with 11 bases in the middle. This CDR3 region has 11 residues. The CDR3, as DNA: TGCAGTGCCCGGAAAGAGAACGAGCAGTACTTC. This sequence encodes CSARKENEQYF.

Comment on this clone: One base separates it from a far larger clone, so it is likely a read error. The genes are TRBV30 and TRBJ2-7; D is uncertain. V shed 1 base and J shed 6 bases, with 13 bases lying between them. The CDR3 loop spans 13 amino acids. Germline V gene lookup returns CDR1 GTSNPN and CDR2 SVGIG (reference sequence). Written as DNA, the CDR3 is TGTGCCTGGAGTGCGTCCTTCGAAAGCGAGCAGTACTTC. Its translation: CAWSASFESEQYF.

This chain links TRBV7-8 with TRBJ2-3; D gene unclear. V lost 5 bases and J lost 1, with 10 bases in between. The CDR3 is 14 residues long. Germline-derived CDR1 and CDR2 are SGHVS and FQNEAQ. Written as DNA, the CDR3 is TGTGCCAGCAGCGCAGGACGACGCACAGATACGCAGTATTTT. The encoded protein is CASSAGRRTDTQYF.

This clone was seen only a few times. The chain couples TRBV7-9 to TRBJ2-2; D remains unclear. Looked up from germline, CDR1 is SEHNR and CDR2 is FQNEAQ (reference sequence). The V gene lost 5 bases and the J gene lost 4 bases, with 5 bases spanning the gap. This CDR3 is built from 12 residues. In DNA form, the CDR3 reads TGTGCCAGCAGCCCCGCCACCGGGGAGCTGTTTTTT. It encodes CASSPATGELFF.